These T cell receptor beta chains were read from a single sample in a study of blood T cell repertoires in COVID-19. Here immunoSEQ multiplex PCR was the method, and the copy in TCRdb shows in-frame clones only, minus some. The data hold under 130,000 clones, with 81% observed a single time. Input material: peripheral blood. These receptors originate from a woman aged 65 to 85 with acute or convalescent COVID-19. Each CDR3 is given with its conserved first and last residue.

J gene: TRBJ2-7
V gene: TRBV4-3
CDR3 protein: CASSQDRVRTYEQYF

J gene: TRBJ2-7
V gene: TRBV28
CDR3 protein: CASSLGPRTGVNEQYF

J gene: TRBJ2-3
V gene: TRBV5-5
CDR3 protein: CASSRGPPDTQYF

J gene: TRBJ2-7
V gene: TRBV7-2
CDR3 protein: CASSFIQGPDYEQYF

J gene: TRBJ1-2
V gene: TRBV7-2
CDR3 protein: CASSLAPDRANGYTF

J gene: TRBJ1-5
V gene: TRBV6-1
CDR3 protein: CASSDPQGSNQPQHF

J gene: TRBJ1-2
V gene: TRBV5-4
CDR3 protein: CASNVVGQGGNGYTF

J gene: TRBJ1-5
V gene: TRBV6-4
CDR3 protein: CASRPRTAASQHF

J gene: TRBJ2-3
V gene: TRBV5-6
CDR3 protein: CASSFMGGVNTDTQYF

J gene: TRBJ2-3
V gene: TRBV29-1
CDR3 protein: CSVTRVGRTDTQYF

J gene: TRBJ1-5
V gene: TRBV3-1/TRBV3-2
CDR3 protein: CASSQSPSSNQPQHF

J gene: TRBJ1-3
V gene: TRBV5-1
CDR3 protein: CASSLVDIASSGNTIYF

J gene: TRBJ1-3
V gene: TRBV21-1
CDR3 protein: CASSKRSGVGNTIYF

J gene: TRBJ2-2
V gene: TRBV5-1
CDR3 protein: CASSFDSFSNTGELFF

J gene: TRBJ2-4
V gene: TRBV10-3
CDR3 protein: CAISEDPDSRNIQYF

J gene: TRBJ2-5
V gene: TRBV29-1
CDR3 protein: CSVEETGPETQYF

J gene: TRBJ1-1
V gene: TRBV4-3
CDR3 protein: CASSLTVNTEAFF

J gene: TRBJ2-5
V gene: TRBV10-2
CDR3 protein: CASSESGGGGETQYF

J gene: TRBJ2-3
V gene: TRBV2
CDR3 protein: CASGKGALADTQYF

J gene: TRBJ2-4
V gene: TRBV2
CDR3 protein: CASSEASPNFNIQYF

J gene: TRBJ1-5
V gene: TRBV10-3
CDR3 protein: CAISDPGTGAVSNQPQHF

J gene: TRBJ2-3
V gene: TRBV5-1
CDR3 protein: CASGASGRAGDADTQYF

J gene: TRBJ1-6
V gene: TRBV28
CDR3 protein: CASSLSRAFYNSPLHF

J gene: TRBJ1-6
V gene: TRBV18
CDR3 protein: CASSPQARRDSPLHF

J gene: TRBJ2-7
V gene: TRBV7-2
CDR3 protein: CASTWDRGEYEQYF

J gene: TRBJ1-1
V gene: TRBV7-6
CDR3 protein: CASSPPGHMNTEAFF

J gene: TRBJ1-6
V gene: TRBV29-1
CDR3 protein: CSVGLLPLHF

J gene: TRBJ2-2
V gene: TRBV3-1/TRBV3-2
CDR3 protein: CASSQVEGTGELFF

J gene: TRBJ2-2
V gene: TRBV4-1
CDR3 protein: CASTTRASGAGELFF

J gene: TRBJ1-5
V gene: TRBV2
CDR3 protein: CASHVDRGDQPQHF

J gene: TRBJ1-5
V gene: TRBV7-2
CDR3 protein: CASSQTPGDQPQHF

J gene: TRBJ2-1
V gene: TRBV24-1
CDR3 protein: CATSDNREQFF

J gene: TRBJ1-1
V gene: TRBV5-1
CDR3 protein: CASSLREVTMNTEAFF

J gene: TRBJ2-5
V gene: TRBV5-1
CDR3 protein: CASSLGLAGAETQYF

J gene: TRBJ1-6
V gene: TRBV27
CDR3 protein: CASRSLDRFTLHF

J gene: TRBJ1-2
V gene: TRBV24-1
CDR3 protein: CAISTPGIPYGYTF